This T cell receptor beta chain was captured in a study of identical twins. Findings and caveats of the study: For cord blood, abundant beta clonotypes had fewer insertions, unlike memory repertoires, which showed none.

With respect to this clonotype: What it binds is unknown.

TCRdb analysed the 5' RACE reads with MiXCR anew, one entry per CDR3 protein. The repertoire holds around 570,000 distinct CDR3 sequences, with roughly 9.9% as singletons. This CDR3 is built from 19 residues. Germline values: CDR1 LNHNV, CDR2 YYDKDF (reference sequence). V lost 3 bases and J lost 2; bases outside the gene matches: 11. The same specimen was also included in a second study, on yellow fever vaccine responses in identical twins. That report notes: Twins' vaccine T cell responses were reported to seem partly convergent and partly personalized.

This TCR was sampled from a woman in her late teens or twenties in good health. The specimen was PBMCs. The chain employs TRBV15 and TRBJ2-3; 13 nucleotides agree with TRBD2. Here the CDR3 reads CATSSTSGRAWGSTDTQYF. DNA for the CDR3: TGTGCCACCAGCAGTACTAGCGGGAGGGCCTGGGGCTCCACAGATACGCAGTATTTT.